What follows are 30 T cell receptor beta chains derived from one specimen sequenced in a study of cytomegalovirus exposure and HLA in healthy donors. Profiling relied on immunoSEQ multiplex PCR, and the TCRdb table lists in-frame clones only, not all of them. The sample records under 150,000 clones, about nine tenths being singletons. The sequencing input was PBMCs. These receptors all come from a man between 18 and 29 years old in good health and CMV-seronegative.

This clone has just one count. The CDR3 spells CASLGLAGGNEQFF. The CDR3, as DNA: TGTGCCAGTCTTGGACTAGCGGGAGGGAATGAGCAGTTCTTC. This sequence joins TRBV27 and TRBJ2-1, with 15 bases fitting TRBD2. Germline V lookup: CDR1 MNHEY, CDR2 SMNVEV (reference sequence). This CDR3 contains 14 residues. V dropped 9 bases and J dropped 7; count of bases not matched to a gene: 4.

This clone was recorded only once. The chain links TRBV6-1 to TRBJ2-5, with D perhaps matching TRBD1 (6 bases). Between the trimmed V and J ends, which lost 1 base and 5 bases, there was a span of 14 bases. CDR1 is MNHNS and CDR2 is SASEGT in the germline V gene. The CDR3 is 15 residues long. The CDR3 region has the DNA TGTGCCAGCAGTGAAGAACAGGGCGGATGGGAGACCCAGTACTTC. Translated, it gives CASSEEQGGWETQYF.

This sequence joins TRBV11-2 and TRBJ2-3; 10 bases are a match to TRBD2. Germline assignment: CDR1 SGHAT and CDR2 FQNNGV. Germline trimming cut 5 bases from V and 0 bases from J; bases unmatched to any gene: 2. The CDR3 contains 15 residues. CDR3 amino acids: CASSLTSGSTDTQYF. In DNA, the CDR3 is TGTGCCAGCAGCCTGACTAGCGGGAGCACAGATACGCAGTATTTT.

CDR3: CASRTPGRGAETQYF. As DNA, the CDR3 is TGTGCCAGCAGAACACCCGGACGTGGGGCCGAGACCCAGTACTTC. The rearrangement links TRBV27 to TRBJ2-5; TRBD1 is a possible D gene (5 bases). The germline V and J ends were trimmed by 6 bases and 5 bases, with 19 bases remaining between them. Germline values: CDR1 MNHEY, CDR2 SMNVEV (reference sequence). This CDR3 comprises 15 residues.

The chain combines TRBV10-1 with TRBJ2-1; 10 bases match TRBD2. Germline values: CDR1 WNHNN, CDR2 SYGVQD (reference sequence). The CDR3 has 14 amino acids. J lost 7 bases, V lost 5 bases, and 5 bases had no gene match. The CDR3 DNA reads TGCGCCAGCAGTAAGGGTAGCGGGAGGAATGAGCAGTTCTTC. Translating it yields CASSKGSGRNEQFF.

DNA for the CDR3: TGTGCCAGCAGCCACGGGGGGAGCGCAGAGACCCAGTACTTC. Amino acids: CASSHGGSAETQYF. The V and J genes are TRBV7-6 and TRBJ2-5, with 7 bases lining up with TRBD2. This CDR3 region has 14 residues. Germline CDR1 SGHVS, CDR2 FNYEAQ. Unmatched junction bases numbered 7, after V lost 5 bases and J lost 4 bases.

The chain couples TRBV19 to TRBJ1-1; no firm D call. The CDR3 covers 15 residues. V was shortened by 6 bases and J by 4 bases, with 18 bases between the two germline ends. Germline CDR1 LNHDA, CDR2 SQIVND (reference sequence). In DNA, the CDR3 is TGTGCCAGTAGGGGTAGGCCTCCGGGTCGCACTGAAGCTTTCTTT. This encodes CASRGRPPGRTEAFF.

This clone was counted a single time. CDR3 bases: TGCGCCAGCAGCCTCACTAGCGGGAGTATCTCCGGGGAGCTGTTTTTT. Translation: CASSLTSGSISGELFF. The J gene is TRBJ2-2, the V gene TRBV5-1, with TRBD2 identical over 11 bases. Germline V gene lookup returns CDR1 SGHRS and CDR2 YFSETQ. CDR3 length equals 16 residues. J lost 6 bases, V lost 4 bases, and 8 bases had no gene match. Drawing the rest from reference TRBV5-1 and TRBJ2-2, the complete variable domain is KAGVTQTPRYLIKTRGQQVTLSCSPISGHRSVSWYQQTPGQGLQFLFEYFSETQRNKGNFPGRFSGRQFSNSRSEMNVSTLELGDSALYLCASSLTSGSISGELFFGEGSRLTVL.

The chain carries TRBV4-1 and TRBJ1-5; no clear D gene. V lost 0 bases to trimming and J lost 6 bases, with 3 bases between them. CDR1 MGHRA and CDR2 YSYEKL come from the germline V gene. The CDR3 sequence is 12 residues long. CDR3 sequence: CASSQDGQPQHF. Written as DNA, the CDR3 is TGCGCCAGCAGCCAAGACGGTCAGCCCCAGCATTTT.

The chain uses TRBV18 and TRBJ2-1; TRBD2 agrees at 8 bases. Germline V gene lookup returns CDR1 KGHSH and CDR2 LQKENI. The ends lost 0 bases at V and 3 bases at J; junction bases unmatched: 7. This CDR3 region has 17 residues. The DNA for the CDR3 is TGTGCCAGCTCACCACCGTCCAGCGGGGGCTTCTACAATGAGCAGTTCTTC. Translating it yields CASSPPSSGGFYNEQFF.

CDR3 amino acids: CASRPRAVNQPQHF. Written as DNA, the CDR3 is TGTGCCAGCAGACCTAGAGCAGTCAATCAGCCCCAGCATTTT. The chain recombines TRBV6-5 with TRBJ1-5; the D is unclear. Germline assignment: CDR1 MNHEY and CDR2 SVGAGI. With 6 bases removed from V and 3 bases from J, the gap between germline ends came to 12 bases. There are 14 residues in the CDR3.

The chain uses TRBV19 and TRBJ1-3; 7 bases fit TRBD1. J gave up 0 bases and V 1 base, and 21 bases lay outside the gene matches. The CDR3 has 22 residues. CDR1 is LNHDA, CDR2 SQIVND, per germline (reference sequence). Written as DNA, the CDR3 is TGTGCCAGTAGTATAGCTGGGCTCCGGGACAGTTCTTTGGGTTCCTCTGGAAACACCATATATTTT. Amino acids: CASSIAGLRDSSLGSSGNTIYF.

The chain employs TRBV7-7 and TRBJ2-5; possibly TRBD2 for D (6 bases). CDR1 SSHAT and CDR2 FNYEAQ come from the germline V gene (reference sequence). This CDR3 spans 14 amino acids. The germline V and J ends were trimmed by 6 bases and 5 bases, with 16 bases remaining between them. The CDR3 spells CASSPSAAGETQYF. The CDR3 DNA follows: TGTGCCAGCAGTCCAAGCGCGGCGGGGGAGACCCAGTACTTC.

This chain connects TRBV7-9 to TRBJ1-4, with 9 bases that match TRBD1. CDR3 length equals 12 residues. V lost 5 bases and J lost 14; bases outside the gene matches: 6. The germline CDR1 and CDR2 sequences are SEHNR and FQNEAQ (reference sequence). The CDR3 sequence: CASSKGTGWLFF. The DNA for the CDR3 is TGTGCCAGCAGCAAAGGGACAGGGTGGCTGTTTTTT.

This clone showed up just once. The genes are TRBV11-2 and TRBJ1-5; D gene ambiguous. Germline CDR1 reads SGHAT; CDR2 reads FQNNGV. V was trimmed by 0 bases and J by 4 bases, leaving 4 bases between them. CDR3 length: 13 amino acids. The CDR3 loop is CASSLDRNQPQHF. The CDR3 bases are TGTGCCAGCAGCTTAGACAGAAATCAGCCCCAGCATTTT.

This sequence joins TRBV16 and TRBJ2-3, with D possibly TRBD2 on 6 matching bases. V shed 0 bases and J shed 0 bases, with 16 bases lying between them. The CDR3 contains 18 residues. Germline loops: CDR1 KGHSY, CDR2 FQNENV. The CDR3 reads CASSQSGGRPLSTDTQYF. CDR3 bases: TGTGCCAGCAGCCAATCGGGGGGACGGCCCCTTAGCACAGATACGCAGTATTTT.

This clone has a single count. The chain has TRBV5-1 and TRBJ2-1; 8 nucleotides agree with TRBD1. V shed 4 bases, J shed 4 bases, and the junction held 13 bases outside the gene matches. Germline lookup yields CDR1 SGHRS and CDR2 YFSETQ. The CDR3 runs 17 residues. CDR3 sequence: CASSGQVTGGSYNEQFF. The CDR3 nucleotides read TGCGCCAGCAGCGGCCAAGTCACAGGGGGATCTTACAATGAGCAGTTCTTC.

This clone was picked up one time. This sequence joins TRBV6-5 and TRBJ2-4; D perhaps matches TRBD2 (5 bases). V lost 4 bases and J lost 8, with 12 bases in between. Germline CDR1 and CDR2: MNHEY and SVGAGI. CDR3 length equals 13 residues. CDR3 sequence reads: CASSFDSGDIQYF. CDR3 DNA sequence: TGTGCCAGCAGTTTCGACTCCGGGGACATTCAGTACTTC.

The chain carries TRBV7-8 and TRBJ1-2, with a weak D call TRBD1 (5 bases). The germline V gene encodes CDR1 SGHVS and CDR2 FQNEAQ. Trimming took 2 bases from V and 3 from J, leaving 10 bases between them. The CDR3 is 14 residues long. CDR3 bases: TGTGCCAGCAGCTTACAGGGTCTGGACTATGGCTACACCTTC. It yields the protein CASSLQGLDYGYTF.

The chain employs TRBV4-3 and TRBJ1-2; a possible D gene is TRBD1 (6 bases). V was shortened by 4 bases and J by 8 bases, with 14 bases between the two germline ends. In germline, CDR1 is LGHNA, CDR2 YSLEER. The CDR3 is 13 amino acids. The CDR3 DNA sequence: TGCGCCAGCAGCCCGGACAGAGGGGCGGGCTACACCTTC. This encodes CASSPDRGAGYTF.

The J gene is TRBJ2-3, the V gene TRBV29-1, with TRBD2 as a possible D gene (6 bases). Trimming left V 5 bases short and J 1 base short, with 13 bases between. The germline CDR1 and CDR2 sequences are SQVTM and ANQGSEA. The CDR3 consists of 14 residues. The CDR3 coding sequence is TGCAGCGTTCGTAGCGGCTTCGGCACAGATACGCAGTATTTT. It is translated as CSVRSGFGTDTQYF.

This chain joins TRBV6-5 and TRBJ1-2; a weak D match, TRBD1 (6 bases). The CDR3 consists of 14 residues. Germline values: CDR1 MNHEY, CDR2 SVGAGI. Trimming took off 2 bases at V and 1 base at J, with 8 bases between the two ends. CDR3 sequence (DNA): TGTGCCAGCAGTTACATACAGGGTAACTATGGCTACACCTTC. Its protein product is CASSYIQGNYGYTF.

V usage is TRBV4-3 and J usage is TRBJ2-5, with D maybe TRBD2 (5 bases). CDR1 and CDR2 (germline): LGHNA, YSLEER. This CDR3 has 14 residues. The ends were cut back, 4 bases at V and 4 bases at J, with 13 bases in the middle. This CDR3 reads CASSRNGRGETQYF. DNA for the CDR3: TGCGCCAGCAGCCGGAACGGACGGGGAGAGACCCAGTACTTC.

The count of this clone is one. The gene calls are TRBV28 and TRBJ2-2; D perhaps matches TRBD2 (6 bases). Deletions cut 3 bases from V and 6 bases from J, with 17 bases between. The CDR3 has 16 amino acids. Germline CDR1 reads MDHEN; CDR2 reads SYDVKM. The CDR3 DNA follows: TGTGCCAGCAGTTTTTCATATGGGGGGAAGCCCGGGGAGCTGTTTTTT. Protein product: CASSFSYGGKPGELFF.

The chain joins TRBV18 to TRBJ2-5, with 12 nucleotides matching TRBD1. The CDR3 sequence is 15 residues long. After removal of 8 bases from V and 4 bases from J, the junction contained 8 bases not matched to a gene. Looked up from germline, CDR1 is KGHSH and CDR2 is LQKENI. This chain's CDR3 is CASTRDRGRGETQYF. The CDR3 nucleotides are TGTGCCAGCACCCGGGACAGGGGGCGCGGAGAGACCCAGTACTTC.

The chain has TRBV6-5 and TRBJ1-1; D unclear. The CDR3 covers 13 residues. From germline, CDR1 is MNHEY and CDR2 SVGAGI. V shed 6 bases and J shed 1 base, with 9 bases lying between them. The CDR3 is CASRRGGNTEAFF. DNA of the CDR3: TGTGCCAGCAGGCGGGGTGGGAACACTGAAGCTTTCTTT.

The CDR3 DNA reads TGTGCCAGCTCACCACCGACAGCGAACACCGGGGAGCTGTTTTTT. The encoded protein is CASSPPTANTGELFF. The V call is TRBV18, the J call TRBJ2-2; D possibly corresponds to TRBD1 (5 bases). V lost 0 bases and J lost 0, with 5 bases in between. The germline V gene has CDR1 KGHSH and CDR2 LQKENI. The CDR3 extends over 15 amino acids.

CDR3 DNA sequence: TGTGCCAGCAGCCCGGGACACCCGTGGGGTAATTCACCCCTCCACTTT. The encoded protein is CASSPGHPWGNSPLHF. This chain uses TRBV7-6 with TRBJ1-6; perhaps TRBD1 as D (6 bases). Germline V CDR1 and CDR2: SGHVS, FNYEAQ. The CDR3 totals 16 residues. Trimming stripped 5 bases from V and 6 bases from J, with 17 bases between.

The chain recombines TRBV6-6 with TRBJ2-3; 8 bases line up with TRBD1. Germline V gene sequence: CDR1 MNHNY, CDR2 SVGAGI (reference sequence). The V and J ends lost 0 bases and 3 bases, in that order; junction bases with no gene match: 2. The CDR3 consists of 15 residues. The CDR3 nucleotides are TGTGCCAGCAGTTACTCGCGACAGGGGACAGATACGCAGTATTTT. The encoded protein is CASSYSRQGTDTQYF.

This chain links TRBV9 with TRBJ2-1, with TRBD2 identical over 7 bases. CDR1 is SGDLS and CDR2 is YYNGEE in the germline V gene. The CDR3 covers 17 residues. V shed 3 bases and J 0 bases; nucleotides not matched to a gene: 9. This CDR3 reads CASSAGLTSPSYNEQFF. The CDR3 coding sequence is TGTGCCAGCAGCGCCGGGTTGACTAGCCCCTCCTACAATGAGCAGTTCTTC.